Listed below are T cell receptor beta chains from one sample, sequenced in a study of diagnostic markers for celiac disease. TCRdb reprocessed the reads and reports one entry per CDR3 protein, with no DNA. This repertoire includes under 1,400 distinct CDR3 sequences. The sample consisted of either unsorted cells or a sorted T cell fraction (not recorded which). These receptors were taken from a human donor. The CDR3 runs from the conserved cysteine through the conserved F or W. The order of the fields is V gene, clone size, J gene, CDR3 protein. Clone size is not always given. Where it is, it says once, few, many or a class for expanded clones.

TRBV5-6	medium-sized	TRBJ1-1	CASSLFLRLRGISTEAFF
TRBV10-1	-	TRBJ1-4	CASSTGTGGAANEKLFF
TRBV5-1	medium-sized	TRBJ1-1	CASSLESLGTEAFF
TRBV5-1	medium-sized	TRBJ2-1	CASSLERGNSYNEQFF
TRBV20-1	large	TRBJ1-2	CSAPMGTGPGIGYTF
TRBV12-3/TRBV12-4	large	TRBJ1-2	CASRPTGGYGYTF
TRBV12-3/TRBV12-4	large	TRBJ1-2	CASSLISGAAGYTF
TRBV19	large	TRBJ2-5	CASSSGTGVGETQYF
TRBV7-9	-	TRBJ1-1	CASTLRTGSDTEAFF
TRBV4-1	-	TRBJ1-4	CASSQLGQGADEKLFF
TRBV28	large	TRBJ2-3	CASTTSGTLSTDTQYF
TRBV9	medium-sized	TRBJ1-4	CASSLRGGRGVSEKLFF
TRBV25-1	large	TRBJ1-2	CASNQQDYGYTF
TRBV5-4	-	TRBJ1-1	CASSLDRRVAFF
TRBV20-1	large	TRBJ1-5	CSAPQGASINQPQHF
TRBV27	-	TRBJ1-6	CASSPTGQVNSPLHF
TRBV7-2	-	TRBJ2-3	CASSSPSGAGGPDTQYF